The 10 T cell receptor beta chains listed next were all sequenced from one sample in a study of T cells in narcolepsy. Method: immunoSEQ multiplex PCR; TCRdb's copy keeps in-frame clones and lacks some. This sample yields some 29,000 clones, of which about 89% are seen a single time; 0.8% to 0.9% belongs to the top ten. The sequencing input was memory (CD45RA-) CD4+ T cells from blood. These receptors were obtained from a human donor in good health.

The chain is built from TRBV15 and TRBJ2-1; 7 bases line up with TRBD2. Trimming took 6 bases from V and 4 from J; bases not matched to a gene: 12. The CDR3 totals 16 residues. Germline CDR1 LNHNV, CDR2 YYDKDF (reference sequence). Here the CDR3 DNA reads TGTGCCACCAGTACTCATAGCTCGGGGGGATACAATGAGCAGTTCTTC. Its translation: CATSTHSSGGYNEQFF.

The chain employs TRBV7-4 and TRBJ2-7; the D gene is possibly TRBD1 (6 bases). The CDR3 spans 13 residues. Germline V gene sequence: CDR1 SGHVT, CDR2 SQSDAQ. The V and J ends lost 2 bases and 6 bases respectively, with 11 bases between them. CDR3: CASSLKPRGEQYF. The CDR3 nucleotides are TGTGCCAGCAGCTTAAAACCCAGGGGCGAGCAGTACTTC.

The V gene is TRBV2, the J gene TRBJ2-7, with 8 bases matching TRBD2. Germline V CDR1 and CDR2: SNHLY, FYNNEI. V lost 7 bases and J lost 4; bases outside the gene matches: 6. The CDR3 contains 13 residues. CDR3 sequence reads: CASKVAGWYEQYF. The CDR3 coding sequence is TGTGCCAGCAAAGTAGCGGGGTGGTACGAGCAGTACTTC.

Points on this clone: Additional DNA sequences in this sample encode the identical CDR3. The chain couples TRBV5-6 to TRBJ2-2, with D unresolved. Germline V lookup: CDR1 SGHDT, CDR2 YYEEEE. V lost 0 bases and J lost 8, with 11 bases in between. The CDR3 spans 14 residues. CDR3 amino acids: CASSLDPGTGELFF. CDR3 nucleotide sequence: TGTGCCAGCAGCTTGGATCCAGGTACTGGGGAGCTGTTTTTT.

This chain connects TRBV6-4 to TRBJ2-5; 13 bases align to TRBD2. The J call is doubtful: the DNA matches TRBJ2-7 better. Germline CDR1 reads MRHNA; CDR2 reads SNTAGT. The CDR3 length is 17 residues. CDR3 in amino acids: CASSDSGLAGVSYEQYF. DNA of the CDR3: TGTGCCAGCAGTGACTCAGGACTAGCGGGAGTTTCCTACGAGCAGTACTTC.

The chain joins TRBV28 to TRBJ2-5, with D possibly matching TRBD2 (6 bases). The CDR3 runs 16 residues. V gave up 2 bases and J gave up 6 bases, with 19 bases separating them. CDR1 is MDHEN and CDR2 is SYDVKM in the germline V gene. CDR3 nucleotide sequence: TGTGCCAGCAGTTTAAGTTTTGTGGAGGGGAGGCAGACCCAGTACTTC. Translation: CASSLSFVEGRQTQYF.

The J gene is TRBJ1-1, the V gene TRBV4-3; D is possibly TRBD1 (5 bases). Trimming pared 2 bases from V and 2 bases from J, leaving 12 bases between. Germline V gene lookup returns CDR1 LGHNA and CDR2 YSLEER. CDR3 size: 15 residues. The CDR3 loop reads CASSQSPGKNTEAFF. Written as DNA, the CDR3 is TGCGCCAGCAGCCAATCCCCAGGGAAAAACACTGAAGCTTTCTTT.

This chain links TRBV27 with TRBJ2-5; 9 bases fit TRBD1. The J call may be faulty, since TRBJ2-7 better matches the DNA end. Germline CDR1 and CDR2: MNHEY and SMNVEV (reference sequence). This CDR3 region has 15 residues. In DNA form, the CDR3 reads TGTGCCAGCAGTCCGATCCGACAGGGGGCCTACGAGCAGTACTTC. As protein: CASSPIRQGAYEQYF.

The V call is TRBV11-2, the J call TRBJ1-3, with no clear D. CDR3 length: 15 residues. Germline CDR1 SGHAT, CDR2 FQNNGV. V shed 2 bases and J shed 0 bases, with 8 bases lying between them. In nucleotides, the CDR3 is TGTGCCAGCAGCTTATATGCTGCCTCTGGAAACACCATATATTTT. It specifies CASSLYAASGNTIYF.

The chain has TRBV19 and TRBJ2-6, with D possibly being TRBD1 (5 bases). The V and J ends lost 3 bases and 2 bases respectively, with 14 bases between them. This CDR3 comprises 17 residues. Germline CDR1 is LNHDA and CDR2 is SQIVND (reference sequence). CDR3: CASSIRHRQTGANVLTF. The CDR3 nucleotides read TGTGCCAGTAGTATCCGCCACCGACAGACTGGGGCCAACGTCCTGACTTTC.